Included here is one T cell receptor beta chain sequence, with context. Its antigen is not identified. This record belongs to a study of OX40 agonist ivuxolimab in advanced cancers. At the level of the study: Patients were given ivuxolimab, an antibody that agonizes OX40 (CD134). At 0.01 to 10 mg/kg, ivuxolimab was administered intravenously to patients every 2 weeks.

Only in-frame clones appear in the TCRdb table, and some are missing; sequencing was by immunoSEQ multiplex PCR. The table records tens of thousands of clones, 80% of them present only once. CDR1 MGHRA and CDR2 YSYEKL come from the germline V gene. V lost 0 bases and J lost 5; bases outside the gene matches: 7. This CDR3 has 16 residues. Study results and limitations: Expanded clones belonging to CD8+ T cells outnumbered, on average, those of CD4+. Doses of 0.1 to 3.0 mg/kg were accompanied by clonal expansion of CD4+ and CD8+ blood T cells by week 6.

The source is an adult with an advanced solid tumor such as melanoma, head and neck, liver or kidney cancer. Source: CD4+ or CD8+ T cells sorted from blood, taken in a trial of the OX40 agonist ivuxolimab. V is TRBV4-1 and J is TRBJ2-3; 8 nucleotides align to TRBD2. CDR3 DNA sequence: TGCGCCAGCAGCCAAGATTTCCGCGGGGGGAAAGATACGCAGTATTTT. Amino acid sequence: CASSQDFRGGKDTQYF.